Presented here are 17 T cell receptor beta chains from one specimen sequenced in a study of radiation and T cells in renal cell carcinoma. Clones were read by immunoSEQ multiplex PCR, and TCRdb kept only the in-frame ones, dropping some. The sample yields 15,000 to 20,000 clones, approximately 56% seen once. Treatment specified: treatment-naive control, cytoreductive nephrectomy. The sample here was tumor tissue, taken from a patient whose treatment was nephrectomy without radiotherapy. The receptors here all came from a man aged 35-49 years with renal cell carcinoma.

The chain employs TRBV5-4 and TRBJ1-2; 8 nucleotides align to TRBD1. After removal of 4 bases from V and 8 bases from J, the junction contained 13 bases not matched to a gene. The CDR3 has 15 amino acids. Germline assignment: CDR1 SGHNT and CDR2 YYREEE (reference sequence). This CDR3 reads CASSAPRGDRYGYTF. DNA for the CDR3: TGTGCCAGCAGCGCGCCCCGAGGGGACAGGTACGGCTACACCTTC.

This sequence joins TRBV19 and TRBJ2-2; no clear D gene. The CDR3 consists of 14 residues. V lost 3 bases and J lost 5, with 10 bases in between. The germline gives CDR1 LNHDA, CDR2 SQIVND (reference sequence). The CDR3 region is CASSIMPRTGELFF. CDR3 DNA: TGTGCCAGTAGTATTATGCCACGAACCGGGGAGCTGTTTTTT.

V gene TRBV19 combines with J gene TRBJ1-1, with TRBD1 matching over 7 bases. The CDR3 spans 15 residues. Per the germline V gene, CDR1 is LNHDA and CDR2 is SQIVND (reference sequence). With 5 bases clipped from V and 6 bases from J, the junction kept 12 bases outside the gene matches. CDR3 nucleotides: TGTGCCAGTAGTGTCACAGGGGCCGCCAGGGCTGAAGCTTTCTTT. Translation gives CASSVTGAARAEAFF.

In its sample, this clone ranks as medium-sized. The CDR3: CASQGTYNQPQHF. The DNA for the CDR3 is TGTGCCAGCCAAGGGACTTATAATCAGCCCCAGCATTTT. V and J are TRBV19 and TRBJ1-5; D might be TRBD1 (5 bases). With 9 bases removed from V and 4 bases from J, the gap between germline ends came to 13 bases. There are 13 residues in the CDR3. CDR1 and CDR2 from the germline V gene are LNHDA and SQIVND (reference sequence).

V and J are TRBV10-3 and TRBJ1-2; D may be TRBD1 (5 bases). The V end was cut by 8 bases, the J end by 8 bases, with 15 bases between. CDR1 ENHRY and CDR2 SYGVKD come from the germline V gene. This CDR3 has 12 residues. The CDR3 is CAIRREGEGYTF. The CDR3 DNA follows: TGTGCCATCCGCAGGGAAGGGGAGGGCTACACCTTC.

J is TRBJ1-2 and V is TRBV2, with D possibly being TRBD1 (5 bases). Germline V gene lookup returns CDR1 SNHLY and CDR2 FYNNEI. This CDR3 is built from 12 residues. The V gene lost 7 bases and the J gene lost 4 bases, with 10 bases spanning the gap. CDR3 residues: CASTLGGYGYTF. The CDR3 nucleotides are TGTGCCAGCACCCTTGGGGGCTATGGCTACACCTTC.

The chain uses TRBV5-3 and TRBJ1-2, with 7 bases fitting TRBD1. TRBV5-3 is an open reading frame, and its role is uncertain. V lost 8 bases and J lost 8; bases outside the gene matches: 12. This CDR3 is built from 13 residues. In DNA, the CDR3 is TGTGCCAGCAGCATAGATACAGGGGCCGGCTACACCTTC. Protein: CASSIDTGAGYTF.

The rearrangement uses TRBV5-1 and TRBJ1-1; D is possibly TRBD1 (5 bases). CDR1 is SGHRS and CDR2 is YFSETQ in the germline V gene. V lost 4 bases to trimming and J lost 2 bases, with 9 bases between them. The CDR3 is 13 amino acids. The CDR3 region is CASSRDANTEAFF. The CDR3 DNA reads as TGCGCCAGCAGCAGGGACGCAAACACTGAAGCTTTCTTT.

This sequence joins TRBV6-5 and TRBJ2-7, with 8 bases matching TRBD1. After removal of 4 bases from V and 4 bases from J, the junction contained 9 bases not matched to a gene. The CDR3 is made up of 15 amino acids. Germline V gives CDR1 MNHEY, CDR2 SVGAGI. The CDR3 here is CASSSDRGLWYEQYF. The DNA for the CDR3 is TGTGCCAGCAGTTCCGACAGGGGATTATGGTACGAGCAGTACTTC.

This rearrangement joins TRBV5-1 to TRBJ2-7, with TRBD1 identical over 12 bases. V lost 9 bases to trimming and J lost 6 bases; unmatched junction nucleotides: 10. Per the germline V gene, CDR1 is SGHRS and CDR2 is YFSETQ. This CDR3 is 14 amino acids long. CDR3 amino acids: CATMEGTGGSEQYF. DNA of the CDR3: TGCGCCACCATGGAGGGGACAGGGGGCAGCGAGCAGTACTTC.

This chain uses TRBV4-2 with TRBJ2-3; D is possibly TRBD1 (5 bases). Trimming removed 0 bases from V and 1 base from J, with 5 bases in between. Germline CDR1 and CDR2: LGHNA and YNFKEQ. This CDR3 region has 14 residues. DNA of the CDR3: TGTGCCAGCAGCCAAGACAGGGGCACAGATACGCAGTATTTT. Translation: CASSQDRGTDTQYF.

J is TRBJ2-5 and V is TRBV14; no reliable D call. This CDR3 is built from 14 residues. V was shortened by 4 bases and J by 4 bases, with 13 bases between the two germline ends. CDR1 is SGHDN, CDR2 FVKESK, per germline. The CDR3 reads CASSRLTSAETQYF. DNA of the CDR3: TGTGCCAGCAGCCGATTGACTTCAGCAGAGACCCAGTACTTC.

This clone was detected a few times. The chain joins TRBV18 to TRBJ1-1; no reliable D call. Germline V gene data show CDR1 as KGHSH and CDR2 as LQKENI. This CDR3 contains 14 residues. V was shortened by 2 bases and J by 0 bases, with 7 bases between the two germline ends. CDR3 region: CASSPALMNTEAFF. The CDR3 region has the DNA TGTGCCAGCTCACCAGCACTGATGAACACTGAAGCTTTCTTT.

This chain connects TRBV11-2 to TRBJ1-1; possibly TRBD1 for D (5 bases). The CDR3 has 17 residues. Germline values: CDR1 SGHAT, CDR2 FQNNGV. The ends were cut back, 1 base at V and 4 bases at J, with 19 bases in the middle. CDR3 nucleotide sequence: TGTGCCAGCAGCTTAGTTTTGATCTGGGGGTGGGGCACTGAAGCTTTCTTT. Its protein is CASSLVLIWGWGTEAFF. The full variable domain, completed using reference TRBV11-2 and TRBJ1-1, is EAGVAQSPRYKIIEKRQSVAFWCNPISGHATLYWYQQILGQGPKLLIQFQNNGVVDDSQLPKDRFSAERLKGVDSTLKIQPAKLEDSAVYLCASSLVLIWGWGTEAFFGQGTRLTVV.

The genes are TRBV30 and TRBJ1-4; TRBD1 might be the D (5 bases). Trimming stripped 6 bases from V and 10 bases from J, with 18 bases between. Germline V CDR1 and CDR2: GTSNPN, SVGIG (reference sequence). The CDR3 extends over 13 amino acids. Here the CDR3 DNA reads TGTGCCTGCCCCGGGGACCCGGGGGGAAAACTGTTTTTT. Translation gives CACPGDPGGKLFF.

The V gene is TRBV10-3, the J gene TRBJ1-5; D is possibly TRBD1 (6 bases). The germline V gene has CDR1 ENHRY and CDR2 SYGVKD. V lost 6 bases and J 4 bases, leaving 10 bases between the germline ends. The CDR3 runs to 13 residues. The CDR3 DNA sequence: TGTGCCATCAGCCCGGGACAAAATCAGCCCCAGCATTTT. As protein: CAISPGQNQPQHF.

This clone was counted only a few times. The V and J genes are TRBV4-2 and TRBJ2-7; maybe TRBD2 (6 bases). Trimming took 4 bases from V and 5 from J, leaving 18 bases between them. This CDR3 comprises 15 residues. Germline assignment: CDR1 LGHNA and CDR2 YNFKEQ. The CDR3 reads CASSLPQGGIHEQYF. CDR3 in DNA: TGTGCCAGCAGCCTCCCCCAGGGAGGTATCCACGAGCAGTACTTC.